This TCR beta chain comes out of a study of vaccination and CD4 T cells after COVID-19. Germline values: CDR1 LGHNA, CDR2 YSLEER. This CDR3 has 16 residues. Unmatched junction bases numbered 9, after V lost 4 bases and J lost 2 bases. Regarding this clonotype: Its antigen is unknown.

Once obtained from cultured CD4+ T cells, the DNA was sequenced using the Oncomine TCR Beta short-read assay. TCRdb ran MiXCR on the PCR reads and lists one entry per CDR3 protein. The top ten hold around 5.5% of the sample, which has about 20,000 distinct CDR3 sequences, about half seen once. Treatment here: roughly 10-day PBMC culture with coronavirus spike peptide pools or control peptides (ViraFEST assay). The specimen sequenced was CD4+ T cells from blood, cultured in vitro. The V and J genes are TRBV4-3 and TRBJ2-7; 9 nucleotides align to TRBD1. This receptor was obtained from a human donor who had recovered from COVID-19. The CDR3 spells CASSPGGQGKPYEQYF. The CDR3 DNA sequence: TGCGCCAGCAGCCCCGGAGGACAGGGGAAACCCTACGAGCAGTACTTC.